A single T cell receptor (beta chain) is shown here with its context. It was during active infection that Seattle patients were enrolled and then longitudinally followed. Germline V CDR1 and CDR2: SGHVS, FNYEAQ. Trimming cost V 1 base and J 4 bases, with 19 bases left between them. This CDR3 has 17 amino acids. This entry belongs to a study of blood T cell repertoires in COVID-19. On the study more broadly: Acute and convalescent COVID-19 samples came from the United States, Italy and Spain. Sample material is recorded as cDNA or gDNA derived from T cells, B-cell-depleted T cells, or PBMCs.

In the original processing: Cell counts per sample came from amplifying reference gene primers. Data came from immunoSEQ multiplex PCR; TCRdb stores just in-frame clones and leaves some out. D and trimming come from the DNA, and the V and J calls and clone size come from that table. The table lists some 200,000 clones, 83% of them singletons. The chain joins TRBV7-6 to TRBJ1-2; TRBD1 is a possible D gene (5 bases). The sequence was obtained from a woman younger than 45 with COVID-19, enrolled during active disease. Sequencing was performed on peripheral blood. CDR3 DNA sequence: TGTGCCAGCAGCTTAGTTCAAGCGCGGGGGTTAGGCTATGGCTACACCTTC. This codes for CASSLVQARGLGYGYTF.